This TCR beta chain was found in a study of glioma-infiltrating T cells after dendritic cell vaccination. Study-wide results and caveats: Only a small number of patients had complete blood and tumor samples.

V was shortened by 7 bases and J by 5 bases, with 21 bases between the two germline ends. Germline V gene sequence: CDR1 GTSNPN, CDR2 SVGIG (reference sequence). There are 15 residues in the CDR3. Time point noted: after dendritic cell vaccination, including at tumor progression/relapse. The table came from immunoSEQ multiplex PCR; TCRdb's copy has only in-frame clones and leaves some out. The repertoire consists of tens of thousands of clones, with around 86% occurring once and the leading ten covering under 8%. This clone was counted only a few times. The antigen remains undetermined. The specimen comprised blood, sampled after dendritic cell vaccination. The chain links TRBV30 to TRBJ2-1; TRBD2 is a possible D gene (7 bases). This sequence was found in a human donor with glioblastoma. CDR3 sequence reads: CAFSRGGGADNEQFF. CDR3 nucleotide sequence: TGTGCCTTTTCTCGGGGTGGGGGGGCCGACAATGAGCAGTTCTTC. Full variable domain (rest looked up from reference TRBV30 and TRBJ2-1): SQTIHQWPATLVQPVGSPLSLECTVEGTSNPNLYWYRQAAGRGLQLLFYSVGIGQISSEVPQNLSASRPQDRQFILSSKKLLLSDSGFYLCAFSRGGGADNEQFFGPGTRLTVL.